The 21 T cell receptor beta chains given below trace back to one sample, sequenced in a study of technical replicates of blood from a few donors. The protocol was immunoSEQ multiplex PCR, while the TCRdb copy is restricted to in-frame clones and leaves out a portion. The sample holds more than 70,000 clones, just over 90% seen once. Sequenced: T cells isolated from PBMCs. The receptor set was obtained from a human donor in good health.

The rearrangement joins TRBV5-1 to TRBJ1-4; D is ambiguous. CDR1 is SGHRS, CDR2 YFSETQ, per germline. The V gene lost 1 base and the J gene lost 0 bases, with 7 bases spanning the gap. CDR3 size: 15 residues. CDR3 sequence: CASSLRQATNEKLFF. CDR3 DNA sequence: TGCGCCAGCAGCTTGCGGCAGGCAACTAATGAAAAACTGTTTTTT.

V and J are TRBV27 and TRBJ1-2; 7 bases agree with TRBD1. J gave up 4 bases and V 5 bases, and 4 bases lay outside the gene matches. CDR1 is MNHEY and CDR2 is SMNVEV in the germline V gene (reference sequence). The CDR3 length is 13 residues. CDR3 amino acids: CASSPGQTYGYTF. CDR3 in DNA: TGTGCCAGCAGTCCGGGACAGACCTATGGCTACACCTTC.

V gene TRBV28 combines with J gene TRBJ1-2, with D possibly matching TRBD1 (5 bases). Looked up from germline, CDR1 is MDHEN and CDR2 is SYDVKM. V lost 1 base, J lost 6 bases, and 6 bases lay in between. This CDR3 comprises 12 residues. The CDR3 loop reads CASSLSGHGYTF. The CDR3, as DNA: TGTGCCAGCAGTTTATCAGGGCATGGCTACACCTTC.

The chain is built from TRBV4-1 and TRBJ2-1; TRBD1 matches 10 bases. Looked up from germline, CDR1 is MGHRA and CDR2 is YSYEKL. Unmatched junction bases numbered 15, after V lost 1 base and J lost 9 bases. The CDR3 runs to 18 residues. The CDR3 nucleotides are TGCGCCAGCAGCCAAGCCCGGTTTTTGTTGACAGGGGGCGCTGAGCAGTTCTTC. Translation: CASSQARFLLTGGAEQFF.

The V call is TRBV11-3, the J call TRBJ1-6; a possible D gene is TRBD1 (6 bases). V was trimmed by 4 bases and J by 7 bases, leaving 17 bases between them. This CDR3 has 16 amino acids. Germline assignment: CDR1 SGHNT and CDR2 YENEEA. This chain's CDR3 is CASSSGGDRQNSPLHF. The CDR3 DNA sequence: TGTGCCAGCAGCTCAGGAGGTGACAGGCAGAATTCACCCCTCCACTTT.

The V and J genes are TRBV4-1 and TRBJ2-5; 8 nucleotides match TRBD2. CDR1 and CDR2 (germline): MGHRA, YSYEKL. This CDR3 has 18 amino acids. The V gene end was trimmed by 0 bases and the J gene end by 4 bases; junction bases not matched to a gene: 13. For the CDR3, the DNA is TGCGCCAGCAGCCAAGATGGGACTAGTTCACGGTCCCGAGAGACCCAGTACTTC. Translating it yields CASSQDGTSSRSRETQYF.

V usage is TRBV6-5 and J usage is TRBJ1-2; 8 nucleotides line up with TRBD1. The CDR3 extends over 14 amino acids. Germline-derived CDR1 and CDR2 are MNHEY and SVGAGI. V lost 6 bases to trimming and J lost 8 bases; unmatched junction nucleotides: 11. In DNA form, the CDR3 reads TGTGCCAGCAGGGGGGGGGACAGGTTAAGGGGCTACACCTTC. Encoded protein: CASRGGDRLRGYTF.

The chain combines TRBV4-1 with TRBJ1-2, with no clear D. The germline V gene encodes CDR1 MGHRA and CDR2 YSYEKL. The CDR3 totals 16 residues. V gave up 0 bases and J gave up 4 bases, with 15 bases separating them. Here the CDR3 reads CASSQDRWTQGYGYTF. The CDR3 DNA reads as TGCGCCAGCAGCCAAGATAGGTGGACTCAAGGCTATGGCTACACCTTC.

The chain is built from TRBV15 and TRBJ1-1; 8 nucleotides align to TRBD1. The germline CDR1 and CDR2 sequences are LNHNV and YYDKDF (reference sequence). The CDR3 loop spans 14 amino acids. Trimming took 6 bases from V and 3 from J; bases not matched to a gene: 6. The CDR3 protein is CATRNRGMDTEAFF. CDR3 DNA: TGTGCCACCAGGAACAGGGGGATGGACACTGAAGCTTTCTTT.

V usage is TRBV5-1 and J usage is TRBJ1-1; D is perhaps TRBD1 (5 bases). The CDR3 totals 14 residues. Germline V gene data show CDR1 as SGHRS and CDR2 as YFSETQ. V was cut by 0 bases and J by 8 bases, with 14 bases left in between. The CDR3 is CASSLAEAGGEAFF. CDR3 sequence (DNA): TGCGCCAGCAGCTTGGCCGAAGCCGGGGGAGAAGCTTTCTTT.

The rearrangement links TRBV14 to TRBJ2-5, with D possibly being TRBD2 (6 bases). The CDR3 length is 11 residues. V was pared by 3 bases and J by 7 bases, with 6 bases between. CDR1 is SGHDN, CDR2 FVKESK, per germline. The CDR3 spells CASSQRGTQYF. The CDR3 DNA reads as TGTGCCAGCAGCCAGCGGGGGACCCAGTACTTC.

J is TRBJ1-1 and V is TRBV10-1; D may be TRBD1 (5 bases). CDR1 and CDR2 from the germline V gene are WNHNN and SYGVQD (reference sequence). The CDR3 is 13 amino acids. V shed 6 bases and J shed 4 bases, with 12 bases lying between them. CDR3 DNA: TGCGCCAGCAGAACAGGTATGGGCACTGAAGCTTTCTTT. Encoded protein: CASRTGMGTEAFF.

The chain links TRBV5-1 to TRBJ2-6; TRBD2 might be the D (5 bases). CDR1 is SGHRS and CDR2 is YFSETQ in the germline V gene. There are 18 residues in the CDR3. V shed 4 bases and J shed 3 bases, with 20 bases lying between them. CDR3 DNA sequence: TGCGCCAGCAGCACCCACAGTGCCTCCCGGGATGGGGCCAACGTCCTGACTTTC. This translates into CASSTHSASRDGANVLTF.

V is TRBV19 and J is TRBJ1-1; maybe TRBD1 (5 bases). The V gene lost 6 bases and the J gene lost 3 bases, with 14 bases spanning the gap. This CDR3 has 14 amino acids. CDR1 and CDR2 (germline): LNHDA, SQIVND (reference sequence). The CDR3 coding sequence is TGTGCCAGTAGGCTAGGGGCGGGGGACACTGAAGCTTTCTTT. This sequence encodes CASRLGAGDTEAFF.

The chain combines TRBV18 with TRBJ1-1; 7 nucleotides line up with TRBD1. The CDR3 is 17 amino acids. Trimming at V came to 3 bases and at J to 1 base, leaving 11 bases not matched to a gene. CDR1 is KGHSH and CDR2 is LQKENI in the germline V gene. CDR3 in amino acids: CASSPSLTGWENTEAFF. CDR3 DNA: TGTGCCAGCTCACCTTCTCTGACAGGGTGGGAGAACACTGAAGCTTTCTTT.

CDR3 nucleotide sequence: TGTGCCAGCAGCGCCTTGTTACAGGGGGCCGGAAACACCATATATTTT. Its translation: CASSALLQGAGNTIYF. The chain joins TRBV7-6 to TRBJ1-3; 9 bases are a match to TRBD1. Germline assignment: CDR1 SGHVS and CDR2 FNYEAQ. The CDR3 is 16 amino acids. Trimming cost V 5 bases and J 4 bases; bases outside gene matches: 9.

This chain uses TRBV11-3 with TRBJ2-1; D uncertain. Germline lookup yields CDR1 SGHNT and CDR2 YENEEA. V was trimmed by 2 bases and J by 3 bases, leaving 8 bases between them. The CDR3 is made up of 14 amino acids. CDR3 protein: CASSLLGNYNEQFF. The CDR3 bases are TGTGCCAGCAGCTTACTTGGCAACTACAATGAGCAGTTCTTC. The full variable domain, completed using reference TRBV11-3 and TRBJ2-1, is EAGVVQSPRYKIIEKKQPVAFWCNPISGHNTLYWYLQNLGQGPELLIRYENEEAVDDSQLPKDRFSAERLKGVDSTLKIQPAELGDSAVYLCASSLLGNYNEQFFGPGTRLTVL.

V usage is TRBV6-1 and J usage is TRBJ2-1; 10 bases align to TRBD2. Germline V gene sequence: CDR1 MNHNS, CDR2 SASEGT. The CDR3 extends over 11 amino acids. The V and J ends lost 6 bases and 15 bases, in that order; junction bases with no gene match: 5. This CDR3 reads CASSGLAELFF. DNA of the CDR3: TGTGCCAGCAGCGGACTAGCGGAATTGTTCTTC.

This clone has just a few counts. The rearrangement joins TRBV5-1 to TRBJ1-2; D is unclear. V dropped 5 bases and J dropped 6 bases, with 14 bases sitting between them. From germline, CDR1 is SGHRS and CDR2 YFSETQ. The CDR3 loop spans 13 amino acids. CDR3 residues: CASRTEPSNGYTF. The CDR3 region has the DNA TGCGCCAGCAGAACAGAACCCTCTAATGGCTACACCTTC. The full variable domain, in which reference TRBV5-1 and TRBJ1-2 provide the parts outside the CDR3, is KAGVTQTPRYLIKTRGQQVTLSCSPISGHRSVSWYQQTPGQGLQFLFEYFSETQRNKGNFPGRFSGRQFSNSRSEMNVSTLELGDSALYLCASRTEPSNGYTFGSGTRLTVV.

The chain is built from TRBV27 and TRBJ2-7, with 8 bases aligning to TRBD1. CDR1 is MNHEY and CDR2 is SMNVEV in the germline V gene (reference sequence). The length of the CDR3 is 17 residues. With V trimmed by 3 bases and J by 3 bases, 13 bases remained unmatched. CDR3: CASSFRATGVYYYEQYF. Written as DNA, the CDR3 is TGTGCCAGCAGTTTCCGGGCGACAGGGGTTTACTACTACGAGCAGTACTTC.

CDR3 sequence (DNA): TGCGCCAGCAGCCAAGTTCAATCCGGGACAGGGTACAATGAGCAGTTCTTC. This gives the protein CASSQVQSGTGYNEQFF. The chain recombines TRBV4-1 with TRBJ2-1, with 9 positions matching TRBD1. Germline CDR1 and CDR2: MGHRA and YSYEKL. The CDR3 sequence is 17 residues long. The junction had 8 bases not matched to a gene; V was cut back by 1 base and J by 4 bases.